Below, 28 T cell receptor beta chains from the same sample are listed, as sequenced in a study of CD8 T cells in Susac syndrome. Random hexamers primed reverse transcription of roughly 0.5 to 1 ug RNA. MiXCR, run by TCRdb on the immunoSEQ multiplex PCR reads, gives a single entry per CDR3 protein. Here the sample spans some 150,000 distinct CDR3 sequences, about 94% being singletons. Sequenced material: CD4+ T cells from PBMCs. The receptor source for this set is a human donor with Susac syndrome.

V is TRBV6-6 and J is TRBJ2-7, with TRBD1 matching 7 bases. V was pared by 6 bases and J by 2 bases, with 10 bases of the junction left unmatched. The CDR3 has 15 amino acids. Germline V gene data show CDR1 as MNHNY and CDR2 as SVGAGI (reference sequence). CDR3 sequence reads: CASRPQTGKTYEQYF. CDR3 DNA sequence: TGTGCCAGCAGACCCCAGACAGGGAAAACCTACGAGCAGTACTTC.

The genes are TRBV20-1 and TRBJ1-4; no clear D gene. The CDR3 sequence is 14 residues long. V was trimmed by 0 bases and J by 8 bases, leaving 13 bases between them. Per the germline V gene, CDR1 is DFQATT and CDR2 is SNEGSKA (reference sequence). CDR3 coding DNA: TGCAGTGCTAGAGATCTGGAATACACAGAAAAACTGTTTTTT. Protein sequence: CSARDLEYTEKLFF.

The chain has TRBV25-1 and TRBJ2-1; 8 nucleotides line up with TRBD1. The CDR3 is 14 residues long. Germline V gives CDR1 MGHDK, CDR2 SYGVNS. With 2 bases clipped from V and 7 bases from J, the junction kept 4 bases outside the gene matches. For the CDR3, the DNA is TGTGCCAGCAGTGAACAGGGGGCGTTGAATGAGCAGTTCTTC. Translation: CASSEQGALNEQFF.

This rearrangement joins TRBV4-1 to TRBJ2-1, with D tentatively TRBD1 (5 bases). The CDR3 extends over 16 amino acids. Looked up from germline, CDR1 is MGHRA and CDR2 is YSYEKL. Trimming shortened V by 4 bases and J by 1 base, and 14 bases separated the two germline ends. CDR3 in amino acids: CASSPKKGSSYNEQFF. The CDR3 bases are TGCGCCAGCAGCCCAAAAAAGGGGTCATCCTACAATGAGCAGTTCTTC.

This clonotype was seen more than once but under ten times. Written as DNA, the CDR3 is TGCGCCAGCAGCTTGATGTCGGGGGCTGGGAACGAGCAGTACTTC. Its translation: CASSLMSGAGNEQYF. The chain has TRBV5-1 and TRBJ2-7; D tentatively reads TRBD1 or TRBD2 (6 bases each). The germline V gene has CDR1 SGHRS and CDR2 YFSETQ. V shed 1 base and J shed 5 bases, with 16 bases lying between them. CDR3 length: 15 amino acids.

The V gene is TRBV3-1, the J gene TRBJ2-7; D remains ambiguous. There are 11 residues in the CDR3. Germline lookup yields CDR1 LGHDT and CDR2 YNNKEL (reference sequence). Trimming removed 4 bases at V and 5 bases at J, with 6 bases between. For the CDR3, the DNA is TGTGCCAGCAGCCGGGTCCACGAGCAGTACTTC. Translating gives CASSRVHEQYF.

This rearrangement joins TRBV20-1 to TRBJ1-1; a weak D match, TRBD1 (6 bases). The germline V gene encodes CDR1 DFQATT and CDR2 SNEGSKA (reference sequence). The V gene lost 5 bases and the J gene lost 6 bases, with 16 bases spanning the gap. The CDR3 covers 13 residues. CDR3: CSAPSVGGPEAFF. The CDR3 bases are TGCAGTGCTCCCTCGGTGGGGGGCCCTGAAGCTTTCTTT.

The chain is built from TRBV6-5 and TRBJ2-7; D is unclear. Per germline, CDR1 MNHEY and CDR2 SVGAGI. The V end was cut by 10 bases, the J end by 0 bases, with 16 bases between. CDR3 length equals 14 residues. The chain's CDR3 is CATKNQEYSYEQYF. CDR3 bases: TGTGCCACAAAAAACCAGGAGTACTCCTACGAGCAGTACTTC.

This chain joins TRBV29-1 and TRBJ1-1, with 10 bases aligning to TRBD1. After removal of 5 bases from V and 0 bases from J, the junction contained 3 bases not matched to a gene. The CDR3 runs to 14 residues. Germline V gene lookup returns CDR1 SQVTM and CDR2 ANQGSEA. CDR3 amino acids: CSVSGTGVNTEAFF. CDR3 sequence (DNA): TGCAGCGTTTCCGGGACAGGGGTGAACACTGAAGCTTTCTTT.

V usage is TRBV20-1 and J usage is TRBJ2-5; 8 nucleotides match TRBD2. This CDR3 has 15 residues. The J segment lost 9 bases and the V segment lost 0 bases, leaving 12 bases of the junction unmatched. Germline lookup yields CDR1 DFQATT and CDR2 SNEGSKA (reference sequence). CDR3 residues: CSARDPLTSAGAQYF. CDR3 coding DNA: TGCAGTGCTAGAGATCCCTTGACTAGCGCAGGGGCCCAGTACTTC.

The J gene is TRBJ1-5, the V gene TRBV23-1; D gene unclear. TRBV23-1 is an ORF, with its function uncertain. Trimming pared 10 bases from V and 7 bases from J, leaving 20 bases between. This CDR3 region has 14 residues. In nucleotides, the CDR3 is TGCGCCACAACTGGAAGGGAGGCCAAACAGCCCCAGCATTTT. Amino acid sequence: CATTGREAKQPQHF.

CDR3 DNA sequence: TGTGCCAGCAGCTTAGTCCGGGGTGGGCTCAACCTCGGCTACACCTTC. Translated: CASSLVRGGLNLGYTF. This chain links TRBV7-9 with TRBJ1-2, with unresolved D. There are 16 residues in the CDR3. The V gene's germline CDR1 is SEHNR and CDR2 FQNEAQ (reference sequence). V lost 1 base and J 8 bases, leaving 20 bases between the germline ends. The full variable domain, its missing parts supplied by reference TRBV7-9 and TRBJ1-2, is DTGVSQNPRHKITKRGQNVTFRCDPISEHNRLYWYRQTLGQGPEFLTYFQNEAQLEKSRLLSDRFSAERPKGSFSTLEIQRTEQGDSAMYLCASSLVRGGLNLGYTFGSGTRLTVV.

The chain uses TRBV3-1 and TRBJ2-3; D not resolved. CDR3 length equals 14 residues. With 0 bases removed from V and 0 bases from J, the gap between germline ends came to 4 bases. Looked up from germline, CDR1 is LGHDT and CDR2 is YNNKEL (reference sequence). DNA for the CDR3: TGTGCCAGCAGCCAAGACGGAAGCACAGATACGCAGTATTTT. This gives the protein CASSQDGSTDTQYF.

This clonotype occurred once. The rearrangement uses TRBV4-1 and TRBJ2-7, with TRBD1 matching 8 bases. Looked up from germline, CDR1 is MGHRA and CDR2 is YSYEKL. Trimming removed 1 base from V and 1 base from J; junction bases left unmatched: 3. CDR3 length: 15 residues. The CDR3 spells CASSQGQGMSYEQYF. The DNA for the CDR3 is TGCGCCAGCAGCCAAGGACAGGGGATGTCCTACGAGCAGTACTTC.

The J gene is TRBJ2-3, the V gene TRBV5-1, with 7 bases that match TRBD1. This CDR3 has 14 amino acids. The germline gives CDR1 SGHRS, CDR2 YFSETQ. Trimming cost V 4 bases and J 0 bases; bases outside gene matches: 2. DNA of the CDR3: TGCGCCAGCAGCGTGGGACAGAGCACAGATACGCAGTATTTT. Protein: CASSVGQSTDTQYF.

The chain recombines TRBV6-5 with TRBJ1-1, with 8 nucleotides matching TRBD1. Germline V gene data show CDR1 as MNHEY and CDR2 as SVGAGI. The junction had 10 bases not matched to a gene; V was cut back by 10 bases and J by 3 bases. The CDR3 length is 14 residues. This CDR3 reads CAIMGTGGYTEAFF. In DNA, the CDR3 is TGTGCCATCATGGGAACAGGGGGATACACTGAAGCTTTCTTT.

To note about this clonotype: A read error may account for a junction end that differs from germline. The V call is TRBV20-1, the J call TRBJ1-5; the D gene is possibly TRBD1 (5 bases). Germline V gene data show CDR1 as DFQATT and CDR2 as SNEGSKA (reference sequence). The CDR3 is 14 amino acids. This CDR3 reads CSAGEGHSNQPQHF. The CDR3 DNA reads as TGCAGTGCTGGAGAGGGGCATAGCAATCAGCCCCAGCATTTT.

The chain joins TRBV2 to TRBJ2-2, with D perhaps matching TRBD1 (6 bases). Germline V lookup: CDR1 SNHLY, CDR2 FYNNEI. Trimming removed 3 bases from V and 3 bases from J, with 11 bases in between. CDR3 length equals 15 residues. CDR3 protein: CASSDQGWDTGELFF. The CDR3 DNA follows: TGTGCCAGCAGTGACCAGGGGTGGGACACCGGGGAGCTGTTTTTT.

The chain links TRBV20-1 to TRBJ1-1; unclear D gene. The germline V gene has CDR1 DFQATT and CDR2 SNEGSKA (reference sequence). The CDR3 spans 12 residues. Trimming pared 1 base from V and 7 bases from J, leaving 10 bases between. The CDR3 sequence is CSARGHVYEAFF. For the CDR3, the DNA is TGCAGTGCTAGAGGGCACGTTTATGAAGCTTTCTTT.

The CDR3 DNA sequence: TGTGCCATCAACCCCACTATGAACACTGAAGCTTTCTTT. Translation: CAINPTMNTEAFF. The chain recombines TRBV10-3 with TRBJ1-1; D call uncertain. The CDR3 extends over 13 amino acids. CDR1 ENHRY and CDR2 SYGVKD come from the germline V gene. V shed 7 bases and J shed 0 bases, with 9 bases lying between them.

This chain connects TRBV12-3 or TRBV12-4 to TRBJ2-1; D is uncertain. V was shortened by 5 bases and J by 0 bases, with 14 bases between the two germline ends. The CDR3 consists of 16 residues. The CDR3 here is CASSPYVSSSYNEQFF. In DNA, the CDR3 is TGTGCCAGCAGTCCCTATGTCTCGAGCTCCTACAATGAGCAGTTCTTC.

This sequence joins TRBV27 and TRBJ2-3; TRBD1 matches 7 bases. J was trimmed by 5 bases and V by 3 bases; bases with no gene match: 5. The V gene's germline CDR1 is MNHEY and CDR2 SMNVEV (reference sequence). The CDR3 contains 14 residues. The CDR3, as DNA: TGTGCCAGCAGTTTCGGGACAGAAGTAGATACGCAGTATTTT. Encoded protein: CASSFGTEVDTQYF.

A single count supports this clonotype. In DNA, the CDR3 is TGTGCCAGCAGCGAGAGCGGGGGGGCAGCAGATACGCAGTATTTT. The encoded protein is CASSESGGAADTQYF. V and J are TRBV7-3 and TRBJ2-3; 10 positions match TRBD2. In germline, CDR1 is SGHTA, CDR2 FQGTGA. CDR3 size: 15 residues. V lost 5 bases to trimming and J lost 4 bases; unmatched junction nucleotides: 6.

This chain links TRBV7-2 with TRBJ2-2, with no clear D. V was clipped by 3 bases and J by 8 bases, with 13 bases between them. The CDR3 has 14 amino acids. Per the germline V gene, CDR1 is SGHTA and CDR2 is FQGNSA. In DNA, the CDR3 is TGTGCCAGCAGCTTGGGGATGCGTCCTGGGGAGCTGTTTTTT. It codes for CASSLGMRPGELFF.

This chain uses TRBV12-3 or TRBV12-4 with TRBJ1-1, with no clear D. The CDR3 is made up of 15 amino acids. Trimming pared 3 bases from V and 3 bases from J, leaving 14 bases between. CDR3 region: CASSFSRAWDTEAFF. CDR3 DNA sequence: TGTGCCAGCAGTTTTTCTAGGGCTTGGGACACTGAAGCTTTCTTT.

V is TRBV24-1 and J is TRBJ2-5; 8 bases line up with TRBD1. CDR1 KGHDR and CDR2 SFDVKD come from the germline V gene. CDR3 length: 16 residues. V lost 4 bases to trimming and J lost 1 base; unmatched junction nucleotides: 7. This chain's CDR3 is CATSEAGTGPQETQYF. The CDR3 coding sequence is TGTGCCACCAGTGAAGCCGGGACAGGTCCCCAAGAGACCCAGTACTTC.

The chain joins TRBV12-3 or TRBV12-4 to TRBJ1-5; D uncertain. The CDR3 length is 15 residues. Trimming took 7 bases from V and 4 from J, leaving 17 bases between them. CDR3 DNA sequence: TGTGCCAGCACGCTGCCCGGGGTTGGGAATCAGCCCCAGCATTTT. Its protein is CASTLPGVGNQPQHF.

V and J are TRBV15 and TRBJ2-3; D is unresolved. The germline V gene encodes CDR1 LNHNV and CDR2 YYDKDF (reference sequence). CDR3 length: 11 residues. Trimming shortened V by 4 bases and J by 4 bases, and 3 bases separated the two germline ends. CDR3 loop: CATSISDTQYF. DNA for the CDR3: TGTGCCACCAGCATTTCAGATACGCAGTATTTT.